This T cell receptor (beta chain) is from a study of CD8 T cells in ankylosing spondylitis. TCRdb re-called the 5' RACE reads with MiXCR, one entry per CDR3 protein. The data contain approximately 250,000 distinct CDR3 sequences, under 30% of them singletons. This clonotype was observed many times. One end of the junction does not line up with germline, which may come from a read error. The receptor was isolated from a male donor with ankylosing spondylitis or in good health (not recorded which). What was sequenced was blood, either unsorted or a sorted T cell fraction (not recorded which).

The CDR3 coding sequence is TGTGCTAGCAGTTCAAGATTCGGGGGCTATGGCTACACCTTC. This encodes CASSSRFGGYGYTF. V and J are TRBV12-3 or TRBV12-4 and TRBJ1-2; D might be TRBD1 (5 bases). This CDR3 has 14 residues.